Following are 18 T cell receptor beta chains from one sample sequenced in a study of blood T cell repertoires in COVID-19. Sequencing was performed with immunoSEQ multiplex PCR; in TCRdb, only in-frame clones are kept and a portion is missing. The table records about 180,000 clones, around 85% of them present only once. Sample: PBMCs or T cells enriched from blood (not recorded which). These receptors all stem from a woman between 40 and 55 years old with acute COVID-19.

The chain joins TRBV2 to TRBJ2-3; 7 bases are shared with TRBD2. The trim removed 8 bases at V and 4 bases at J, leaving 15 bases unmatched. Germline CDR1 is SNHLY and CDR2 is FYNNEI. The CDR3 consists of 16 residues. Written as DNA, the CDR3 is TGTGCCAGCCTAGGGTGGGGCGCGGGAGCGGCAGATACGCAGTATTTT. Translating it yields CASLGWGAGAADTQYF.

V is TRBV7-3 and J is TRBJ2-7; TRBD2 matches at 10 bases. Germline V gene sequence: CDR1 SGHTA, CDR2 FQGTGA. Unmatched junction bases numbered 9, after V lost 0 bases and J lost 4 bases. The CDR3 is 17 residues long. As DNA, the CDR3 is TGTGCCAGCAGCTTAACGTGGCTAGCGGGAGCCTTTTACGAGCAGTACGTC. Translation: CASSLTWLAGAFYEQYV.

The chain has TRBV12-5 and TRBJ1-1; 7 bases map to TRBD1. Germline V gene lookup returns CDR1 LGHNT and CDR2 FRNRAP. V was clipped by 4 bases and J by 1 base; unmatched bases: 0. There are 13 residues in the CDR3. CDR3 residues: CASGWDRNTEAFF. The DNA of the CDR3 is TGTGCTAGTGGTTGGGACAGGAACACTGAAGCTTTCTTT.

The genes are TRBV15 and TRBJ2-5; TRBD1 might be the D (5 bases). Trimming took off 3 bases at V and 5 bases at J, with 16 bases between the two ends. CDR3 length equals 15 residues. Germline lookup yields CDR1 LNHNV and CDR2 YYDKDF (reference sequence). CDR3 region: CATSRSLVGRETQYF. The CDR3 DNA sequence: TGTGCCACCAGCAGGTCCCTAGTGGGGCGGGAGACCCAGTACTTC.

This clone was detected ten times or more. The chain joins TRBV7-8 to TRBJ2-2; 7 positions agree with TRBD2. Germline V gene sequence: CDR1 SGHVS, CDR2 FQNEAQ. The CDR3 covers 14 residues. The ends lost 5 bases at V and 10 bases at J; junction bases unmatched: 10. DNA of the CDR3: TGTGCCAGCAGCCTCACTAGCGCCGCTCTGGAGCTGTTTTTT. The encoded protein is CASSLTSAALELFF.

J is TRBJ2-7 and V is TRBV5-4, with 9 nucleotides matching TRBD2. The V and J ends lost 0 bases and 6 bases, in that order; junction bases with no gene match: 7. Germline assignment: CDR1 SGHNT and CDR2 YYREEE (reference sequence). The CDR3 spans 15 residues. CDR3 in DNA: TGTGCCAGCAGCTTGGGGGGGACTAGCTATCTCGAGCAGTACGTC. Amino acids: CASSLGGTSYLEQYV.

This clone was observed at least ten times. DNA for the CDR3: TGTGCCAGCAGCCCCGACAGGGCAGGGAATTCACCCCTCCACTTT. Protein product: CASSPDRAGNSPLHF. The V call is TRBV4-2, the J call TRBJ1-6, with 7 bases matching TRBD1. Germline CDR1 reads LGHNA; CDR2 reads YNFKEQ. V was pared by 4 bases and J by 7 bases, with 7 bases of the junction left unmatched. The CDR3 runs to 15 residues.

The V gene is TRBV4-2, the J gene TRBJ1-2, with 11 positions matching TRBD1. This CDR3 region has 15 residues. Unmatched junction bases numbered 8, after V lost 4 bases and J lost 7 bases. Looked up from germline, CDR1 is LGHNA and CDR2 is YNFKEQ. The CDR3 nucleotides read TGTGCCAGCAGCCTCGGTGGACAGGGGGCGGTTGGCTACACCTTC. Translation: CASSLGGQGAVGYTF.

This chain uses TRBV2 with TRBJ1-6; no definite D call. The V and J ends lost 5 bases and 5 bases respectively, with 10 bases between them. This CDR3 has 14 amino acids. CDR1 is SNHLY, CDR2 FYNNEI, per germline. The CDR3 region is CASSFYRDNSPLHF. CDR3 nucleotides: TGTGCCAGCAGTTTCTACAGAGATAATTCACCCCTCCACTTT.

This chain links TRBV7-2 with TRBJ1-2; D possibly corresponds to TRBD1 (6 bases). The ends were cut back, 5 bases at V and 3 bases at J, with 10 bases in the middle. The CDR3 contains 13 residues. CDR1 is SGHTA and CDR2 is FQGNSA in the germline V gene. CDR3 bases: TGTGCCAGCAGCAAGGACAGATACTATGGCTACACCTTC. Translation: CASSKDRYYGYTF.

The chain couples TRBV12-3 or TRBV12-4 to TRBJ2-7, with 9 bases fitting TRBD1. The CDR3 consists of 13 residues. V lost 4 bases, J lost 3 bases, and 1 base stayed unmatched. CDR3 sequence reads: CASSSGQGYEQYF. The CDR3 bases are TGTGCCAGCAGTTCGGGACAGGGCTACGAGCAGTACTTC.

This clone was observed a few times. The V and J genes are TRBV10-3 and TRBJ2-7, with D tentatively TRBD1 (5 bases). Germline lookup yields CDR1 ENHRY and CDR2 SYGVKD. The CDR3 has 14 residues. Trimming took 3 bases from V and 2 from J, leaving 11 bases between them. This CDR3 reads CAISDARDTYEQYF. CDR3 DNA sequence: TGTGCCATCAGTGACGCCAGGGATACCTACGAGCAGTACTTC.

This clone came up once. Different DNA sequences within this sample yield the same CDR3. Here the CDR3 reads CAISGTGNTEAFF. CDR3 nucleotide sequence: TGTGCCATCAGTGGGACAGGGAACACTGAAGCTTTCTTT. The genes are TRBV10-3 and TRBJ1-1, with 7 bases that match TRBD1. The CDR3 consists of 13 residues. V was clipped by 4 bases and J by 1 base; unmatched bases: 0. Germline CDR1 ENHRY, CDR2 SYGVKD.

The chain combines TRBV30 with TRBJ2-7; tentatively, D is TRBD2 (6 bases). CDR3 size: 13 residues. V was cut by 4 bases and J by 0 bases, with 10 bases left in between. In germline, CDR1 is GTSNPN, CDR2 SVGIG (reference sequence). CDR3 sequence (DNA): TGTGCCTGGACGGCGGGACGCTCCTACGAGCAGTACTTC. This encodes CAWTAGRSYEQYF.

The chain joins TRBV7-8 to TRBJ2-5; 7 bases match TRBD2. This CDR3 region has 16 residues. J gave up 4 bases and V 3 bases, and 11 bases lay outside the gene matches. Germline assignment: CDR1 SGHVS and CDR2 FQNEAQ. Here the CDR3 DNA reads TGTGCCAGCAGCTTGGACTCAGCGGGAAGGGCAGAGACCCAGTACTTC. Protein sequence: CASSLDSAGRAETQYF.

The chain recombines TRBV10-3 with TRBJ2-6; D is possibly TRBD2 (6 bases). Deletions cut 3 bases from V and 1 base from J, with 7 bases between. CDR3 length: 15 amino acids. Germline CDR1 is ENHRY and CDR2 is SYGVKD. The CDR3 DNA follows: TGTGCCATCAGTGATGGGGGGTCTGGGGCCAACGTCCTGACTTTC. This gives the protein CAISDGGSGANVLTF.

The rearrangement joins TRBV7-3 to TRBJ2-2; D perhaps matches TRBD1 (5 bases). V was shortened by 1 base and J by 4 bases, with 16 bases between the two germline ends. CDR3 length: 17 residues. Germline values: CDR1 SGHTA, CDR2 FQGTGA. The CDR3 region is CASSLMPETVGTGELFF. The CDR3 DNA sequence: TGTGCCAGCAGCTTAATGCCCGAGACAGTGGGCACCGGGGAGCTGTTTTTT. The complete variable domain, with remaining parts taken from reference TRBV7-3 and TRBJ2-2, reads GAGVSQTPSNKVTEKGKYVELRCDPISGHTALYWYRQSLGQGPEFLIYFQGTGAADDSGLPNDRFFAVRPEGSVSTLKIQRTERGDSAVYLCASSLMPETVGTGELFFGEGSRLTVL.

The CDR3 DNA sequence: TGTGCCAGTAAGGGACTAGCGGGAGGGCCGTGGACCGGGGAGCTGTTTTTT. It specifies CASKGLAGGPWTGELFF. The chain uses TRBV19 and TRBJ2-2; 16 nucleotides align to TRBD2. The V gene end was trimmed by 7 bases and the J gene end by 5 bases; junction bases not matched to a gene: 7. The CDR3 is 17 amino acids. CDR1 and CDR2 (germline): LNHDA, SQIVND (reference sequence).